The present T cell receptor beta chain was sequenced within a study of blood T cell repertoires in COVID-19 (dated by TCRdb to between 2020 and 2021). About the full investigation: Collaborator samples came from the United States, Italy and Spain and covered acute and convalescent phases of COVID-19. Nearly every sample came with metadata listing a de-identified subject ID, COVID-19 status, age in years and sex. The repertoires were made available in a free public database intended to serve as a resource for research on the immune response to SARS-CoV-2. The material from the prospective study consisted of cDNA or gDNA derived from T cells, B-cell-depleted T cells, or PBMCs. Where HLA class I and class II types were available, the types were taken from metadata supplied by the sample provider, not from assay-based typing. Samples were obtained from the ongoing ImmuneRACE study (first 160 participants) and from about 1,300 subjects provided by 6 global collaborators. Deeply sampled blood TCRbeta repertoires from subjects exposed to, actively infected with, or recovered from COVID-19 were included in the dataset. Overall study results and their limits: Clinical and demographic metadata were provided uncurated, with the amount varying by source and participant.

TCRbeta CDR3 regions were amplified from genomic DNA using the immunoSEQ Assay, a bias-controlled multiplex PCR. In the original analysis: Nucleated cell counts per sample were estimated from amplification of reference gene primers within the assay. To quantify the absolute abundance of each unique TCRbeta CDR3 rearrangement, sequence reads were collapsed and filtered. For each sample, productive Simpson clonality was calculated as the square root of Simpson's diversity index over productive rearrangements. TCRdb obtained this table from immuneACCESS and retained in-frame rearrangements with V and J assigned. These tables miss some clones; where compared with another copy, unresolved V genes account for less than half of the shortfall, and the remainder is unexplained. Clone size and V and J calls were adopted from that table, with D and trimming inferred from the DNA. The sample includes about 100,000 clones, with roughly nine tenths observed a single time. The ten largest clonotypes hold approximately 2% of the sample.

The collaborating institutions used their own protocols to collect whole blood in K2EDTA tubes. For TCRbeta analysis, collaborators shipped samples as frozen whole blood, isolated PBMCs, or DNA extracted from either of those sample types. The junction carries 9 bases between V and J, which are trimmed by 0 bases and 0 bases respectively. From the cysteine through the phenylalanine, the CDR3 covers 17 amino acids. Kept here is only the CDR3 DNA, which spans 51 bases and is read in frame from base 1. The germline V gene yields SGHVS for CDR1 and FQNEAQ for CDR2. A word on this clone: Its antigen is currently not known. Qualities for individual bases were not recorded, and no much larger clone is one base off.

Recombination joined TRBV7-8 with TRBJ1-6; a confident D gene designation cannot be given. The TCR was taken from a man between 50 and 59 years old with active COVID-19. Material for sequencing was peripheral blood. The CDR3 amino acid sequence is: CASSLAAGSSYNSPLHF. The nucleotide sequence is TGTGCCAGCAGCTTAGCGGCAGGAAGCTCCTATAATTCACCCCTCCACTTT.